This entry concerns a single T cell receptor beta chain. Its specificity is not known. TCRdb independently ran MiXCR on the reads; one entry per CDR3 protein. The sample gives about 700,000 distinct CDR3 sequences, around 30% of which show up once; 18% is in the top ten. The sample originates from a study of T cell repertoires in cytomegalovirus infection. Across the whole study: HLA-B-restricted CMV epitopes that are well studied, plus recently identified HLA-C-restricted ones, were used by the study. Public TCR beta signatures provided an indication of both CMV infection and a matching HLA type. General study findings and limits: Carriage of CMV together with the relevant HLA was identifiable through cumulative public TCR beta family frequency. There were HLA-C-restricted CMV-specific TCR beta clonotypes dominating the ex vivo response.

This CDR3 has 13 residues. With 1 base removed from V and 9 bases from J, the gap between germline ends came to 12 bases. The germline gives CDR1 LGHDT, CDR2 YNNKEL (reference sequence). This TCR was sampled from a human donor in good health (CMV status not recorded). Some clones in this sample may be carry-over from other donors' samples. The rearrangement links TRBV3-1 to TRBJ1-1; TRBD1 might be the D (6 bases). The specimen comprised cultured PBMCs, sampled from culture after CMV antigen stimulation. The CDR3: CASSQVRGSQAFF. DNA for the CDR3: TGTGCCAGCAGCCAAGTTAGGGGGTCTCAAGCTTTCTTT.